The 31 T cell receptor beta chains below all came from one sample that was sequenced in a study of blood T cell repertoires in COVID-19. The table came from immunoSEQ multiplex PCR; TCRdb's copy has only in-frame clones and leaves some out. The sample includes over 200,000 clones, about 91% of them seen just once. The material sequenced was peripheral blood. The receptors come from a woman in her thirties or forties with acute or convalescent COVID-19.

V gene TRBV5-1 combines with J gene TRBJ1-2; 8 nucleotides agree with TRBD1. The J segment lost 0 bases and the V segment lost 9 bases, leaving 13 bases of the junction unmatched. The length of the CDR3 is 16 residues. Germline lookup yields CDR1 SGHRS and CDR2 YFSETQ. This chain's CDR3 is CATAPPGGSSNYGYTF. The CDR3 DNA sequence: TGCGCCACCGCGCCCCCAGGGGGCTCGTCTAACTATGGCTACACCTTC. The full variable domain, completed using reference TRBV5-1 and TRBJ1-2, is KAGVTQTPRYLIKTRGQQVTLSCSPISGHRSVSWYQQTPGQGLQFLFEYFSETQRNKGNFPGRFSGRQFSNSRSEMNVSTLELGDSALYLCATAPPGGSSNYGYTFGSGTRLTVV.

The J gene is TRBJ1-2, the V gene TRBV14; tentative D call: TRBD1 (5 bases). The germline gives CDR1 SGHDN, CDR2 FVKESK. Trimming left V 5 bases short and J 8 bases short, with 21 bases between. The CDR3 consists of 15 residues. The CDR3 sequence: CASSNTWAAGEGYTF. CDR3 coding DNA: TGTGCCAGCAGCAATACATGGGCGGCGGGGGAAGGCTACACCTTC.

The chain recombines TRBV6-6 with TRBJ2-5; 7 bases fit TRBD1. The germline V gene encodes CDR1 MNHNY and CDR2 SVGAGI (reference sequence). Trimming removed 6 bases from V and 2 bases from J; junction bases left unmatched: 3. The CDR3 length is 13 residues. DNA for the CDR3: TGTGCCAGCAGCAGGGGACAGCAAGAGACCCAGTACTTC. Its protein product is CASSRGQQETQYF.

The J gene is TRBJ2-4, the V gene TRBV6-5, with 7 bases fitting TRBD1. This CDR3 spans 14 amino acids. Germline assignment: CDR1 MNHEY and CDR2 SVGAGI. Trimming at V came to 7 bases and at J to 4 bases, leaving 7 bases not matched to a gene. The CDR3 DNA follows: TGTGCCAGCATATCTGGACAGGCAAAAAACATTCAGTACTTC. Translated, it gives CASISGQAKNIQYF.

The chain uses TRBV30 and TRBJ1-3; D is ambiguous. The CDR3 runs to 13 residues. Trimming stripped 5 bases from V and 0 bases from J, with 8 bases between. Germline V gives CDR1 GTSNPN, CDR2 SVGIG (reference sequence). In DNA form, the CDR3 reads TGTGCCTGGTCGGAGAGCTCTGGAAACACCATATATTTT. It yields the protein CAWSESSGNTIYF.

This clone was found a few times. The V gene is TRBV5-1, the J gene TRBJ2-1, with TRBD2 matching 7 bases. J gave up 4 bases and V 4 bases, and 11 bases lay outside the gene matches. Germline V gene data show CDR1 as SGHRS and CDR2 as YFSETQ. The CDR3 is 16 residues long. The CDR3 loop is CASSPGGASGYNEQFF. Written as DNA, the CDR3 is TGCGCCAGCAGCCCGGGTGGGGCTAGCGGTTACAATGAGCAGTTCTTC.

CDR3 loop: CASSPQVRDSSFGYTF. DNA of the CDR3: TGTGCCAGCTCACCACAAGTCAGGGACAGTTCGTTTGGCTACACCTTC. The rearrangement links TRBV18 to TRBJ1-2; TRBD1 matches at 7 bases. The CDR3 loop spans 16 amino acids. Trimming removed 1 base from V and 7 bases from J; junction bases left unmatched: 12. In germline, CDR1 is KGHSH, CDR2 LQKENI.

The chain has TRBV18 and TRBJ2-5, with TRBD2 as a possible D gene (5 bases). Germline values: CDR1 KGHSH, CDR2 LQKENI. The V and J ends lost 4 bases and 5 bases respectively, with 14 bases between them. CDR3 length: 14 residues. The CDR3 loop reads CASSLDYSRETQYF. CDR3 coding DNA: TGTGCCAGCTCACTCGACTATTCTAGGGAGACCCAGTACTTC.

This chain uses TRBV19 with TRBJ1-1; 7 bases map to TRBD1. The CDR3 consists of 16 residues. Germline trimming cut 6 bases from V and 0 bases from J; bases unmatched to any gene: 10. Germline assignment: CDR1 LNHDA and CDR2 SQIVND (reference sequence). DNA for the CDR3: TGTGCCAGTAGCGCCGGGACAGCGCTCATGAACACTGAAGCTTTCTTT. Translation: CASSAGTALMNTEAFF.

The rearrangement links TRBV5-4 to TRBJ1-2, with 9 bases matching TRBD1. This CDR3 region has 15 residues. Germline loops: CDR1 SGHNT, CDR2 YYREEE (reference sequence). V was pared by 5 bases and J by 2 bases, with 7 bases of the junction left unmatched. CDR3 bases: TGTGCCAGCAGTCACCACGGGACAGGGAACTATGGCTACACCTTC. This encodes CASSHHGTGNYGYTF.

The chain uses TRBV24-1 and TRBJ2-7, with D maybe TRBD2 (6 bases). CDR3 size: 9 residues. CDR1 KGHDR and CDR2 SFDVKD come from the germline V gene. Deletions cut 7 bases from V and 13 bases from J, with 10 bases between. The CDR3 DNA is TGTGCCACCAGGGGGACTCGATACGTC. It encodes CATRGTRYV.

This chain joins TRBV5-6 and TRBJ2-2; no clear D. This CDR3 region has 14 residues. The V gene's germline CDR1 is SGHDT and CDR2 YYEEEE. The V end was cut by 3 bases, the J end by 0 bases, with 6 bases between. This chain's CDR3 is CASSWAANTGELFF. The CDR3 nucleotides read TGTGCCAGCAGCTGGGCAGCGAACACCGGGGAGCTGTTTTTT.

The CDR3 spells CATSDSTPGQHTGELFF. The CDR3 nucleotides are TGTGCCACCAGTGATTCAACTCCGGGACAACACACCGGGGAGCTGTTTTTT. The V gene is TRBV24-1, the J gene TRBJ2-2; a weak D match, TRBD1 (6 bases). The CDR3 has 17 amino acids. Deletions cut 2 bases from V and 3 bases from J, with 15 bases between. Germline CDR1 KGHDR, CDR2 SFDVKD.

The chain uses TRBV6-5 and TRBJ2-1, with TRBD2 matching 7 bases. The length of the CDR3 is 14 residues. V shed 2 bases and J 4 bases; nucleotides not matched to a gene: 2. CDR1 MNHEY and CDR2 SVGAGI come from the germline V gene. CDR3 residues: CASSYGGVYNEQFF. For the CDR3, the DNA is TGTGCCAGCAGTTACGGGGGGGTTTACAATGAGCAGTTCTTC.

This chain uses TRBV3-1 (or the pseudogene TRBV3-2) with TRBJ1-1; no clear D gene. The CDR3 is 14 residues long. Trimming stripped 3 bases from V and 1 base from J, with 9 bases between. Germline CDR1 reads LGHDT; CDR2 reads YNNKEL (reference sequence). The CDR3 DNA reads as TGTGCCAGCAGCCACAAAGACACGAACACTGAAGCTTTCTTT. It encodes CASSHKDTNTEAFF.

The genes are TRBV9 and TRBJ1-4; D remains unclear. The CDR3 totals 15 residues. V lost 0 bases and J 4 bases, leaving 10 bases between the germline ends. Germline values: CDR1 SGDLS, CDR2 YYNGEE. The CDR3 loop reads CASSVGGQDNEKLFF. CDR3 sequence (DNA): TGTGCCAGCAGCGTAGGAGGGCAGGATAATGAAAAACTGTTTTTT.

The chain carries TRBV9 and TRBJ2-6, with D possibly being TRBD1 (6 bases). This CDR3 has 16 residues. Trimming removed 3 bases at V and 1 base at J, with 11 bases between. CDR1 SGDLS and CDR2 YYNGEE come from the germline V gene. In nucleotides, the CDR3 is TGTGCCAGCAGCGCCCTACAGGGTTCTGGGGCCAACGTCCTGACTTTC. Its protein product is CASSALQGSGANVLTF. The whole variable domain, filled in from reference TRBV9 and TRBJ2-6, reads DSGVTQTPKHLITATGQRVTLRCSPRSGDLSVYWYQQSLDQGLQFLIQYYNGEERAKGNILERFSAQQFPDLHSELNLSSLELGDSALYFCASSALQGSGANVLTFGAGSRLTVL.

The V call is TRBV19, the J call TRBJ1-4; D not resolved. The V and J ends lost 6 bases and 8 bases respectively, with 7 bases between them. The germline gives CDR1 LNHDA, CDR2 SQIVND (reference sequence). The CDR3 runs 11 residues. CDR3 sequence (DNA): TGTGCCAGTAGCAATGTGGAAAAACTGTTTTTT. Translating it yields CASSNVEKLFF.

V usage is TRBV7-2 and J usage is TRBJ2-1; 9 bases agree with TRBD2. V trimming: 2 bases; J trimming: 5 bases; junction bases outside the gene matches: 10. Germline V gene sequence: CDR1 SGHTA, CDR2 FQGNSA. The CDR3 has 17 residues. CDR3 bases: TGTGCCAGCAGCTTACCCCTTCGCGGGGGGGCCGACAATGAGCAGTTCTTC. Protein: CASSLPLRGGADNEQFF.

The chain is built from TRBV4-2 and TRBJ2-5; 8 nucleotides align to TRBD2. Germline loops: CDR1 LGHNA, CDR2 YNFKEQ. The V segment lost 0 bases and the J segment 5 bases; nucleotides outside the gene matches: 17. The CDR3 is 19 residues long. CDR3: CASSQDATPGPGGRETQYF. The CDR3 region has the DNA TGTGCCAGCAGCCAAGATGCCACCCCTGGGCCGGGGGGGCGCGAGACCCAGTACTTC.

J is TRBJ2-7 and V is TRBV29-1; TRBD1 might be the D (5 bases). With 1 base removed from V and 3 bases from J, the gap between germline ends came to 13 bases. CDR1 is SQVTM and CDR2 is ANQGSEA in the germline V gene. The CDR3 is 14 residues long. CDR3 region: CSVEVPGNCYEQYV. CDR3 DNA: TGCAGCGTTGAAGTGCCAGGGAATTGCTACGAGCAGTACGTC.

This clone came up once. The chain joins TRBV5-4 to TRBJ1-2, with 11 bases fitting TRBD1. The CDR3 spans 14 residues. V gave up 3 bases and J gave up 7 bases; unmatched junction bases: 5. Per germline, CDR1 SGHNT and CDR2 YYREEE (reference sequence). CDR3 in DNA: TGTGCCAGCAGCTCGGACAGGGGGCCAGGTGGCTACACCTTC. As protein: CASSSDRGPGGYTF.

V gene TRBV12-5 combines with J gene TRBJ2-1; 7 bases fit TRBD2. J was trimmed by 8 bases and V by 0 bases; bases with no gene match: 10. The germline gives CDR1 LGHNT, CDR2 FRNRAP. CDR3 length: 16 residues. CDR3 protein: CASGLVIKVGGDEQFF. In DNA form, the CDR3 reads TGTGCTAGTGGTTTGGTAATTAAGGTGGGGGGGGATGAGCAGTTCTTC.

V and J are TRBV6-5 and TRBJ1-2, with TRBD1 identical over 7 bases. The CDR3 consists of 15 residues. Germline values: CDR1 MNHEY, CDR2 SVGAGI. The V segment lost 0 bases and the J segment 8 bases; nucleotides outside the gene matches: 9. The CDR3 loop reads CASSYSDRDPSGYTF. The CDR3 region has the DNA TGTGCCAGCAGTTACTCCGACAGGGACCCGTCCGGCTACACCTTC.

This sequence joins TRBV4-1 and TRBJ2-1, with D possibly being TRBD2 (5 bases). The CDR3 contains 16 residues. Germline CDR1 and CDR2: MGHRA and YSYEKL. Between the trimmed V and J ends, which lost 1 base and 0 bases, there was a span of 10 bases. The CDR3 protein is CASSQAVASSYNEQFF. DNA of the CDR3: TGCGCCAGCAGCCAAGCTGTAGCGAGCTCCTACAATGAGCAGTTCTTC.

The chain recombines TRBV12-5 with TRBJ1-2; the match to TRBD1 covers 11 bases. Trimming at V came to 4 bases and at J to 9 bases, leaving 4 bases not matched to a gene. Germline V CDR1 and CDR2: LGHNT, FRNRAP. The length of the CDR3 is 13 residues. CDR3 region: CASGWGQGESYTF. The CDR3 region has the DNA TGTGCTAGTGGTTGGGGACAGGGGGAGAGCTACACCTTC.

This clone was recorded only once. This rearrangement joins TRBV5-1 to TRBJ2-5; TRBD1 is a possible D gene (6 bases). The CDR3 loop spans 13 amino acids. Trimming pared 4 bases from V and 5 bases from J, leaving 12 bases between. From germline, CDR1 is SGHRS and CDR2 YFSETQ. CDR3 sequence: CASSPGARETQYF. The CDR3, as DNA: TGCGCCAGCAGCCCAGGGGCGCGGGAGACCCAGTACTTC.

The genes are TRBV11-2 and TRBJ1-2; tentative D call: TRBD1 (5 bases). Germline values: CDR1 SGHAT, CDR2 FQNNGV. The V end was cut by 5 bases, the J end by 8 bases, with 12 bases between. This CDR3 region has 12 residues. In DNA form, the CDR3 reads TGTGCCAGCAGCCCACGGGACTCCGGCTACACCTTC. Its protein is CASSPRDSGYTF.

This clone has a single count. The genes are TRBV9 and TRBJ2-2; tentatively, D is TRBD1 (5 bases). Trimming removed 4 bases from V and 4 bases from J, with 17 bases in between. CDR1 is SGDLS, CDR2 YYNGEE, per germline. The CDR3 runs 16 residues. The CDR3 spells CASSLESRQPTGELFF. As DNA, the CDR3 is TGTGCCAGCAGCTTAGAGAGCCGACAGCCCACCGGGGAGCTGTTTTTT.

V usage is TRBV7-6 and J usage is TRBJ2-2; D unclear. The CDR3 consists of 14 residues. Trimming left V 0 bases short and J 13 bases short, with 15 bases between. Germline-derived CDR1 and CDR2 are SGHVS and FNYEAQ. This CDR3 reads CASSLAIERPGLFF. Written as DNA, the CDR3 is TGTGCCAGCAGCTTAGCAATCGAACGCCCGGGGCTGTTTTTT.

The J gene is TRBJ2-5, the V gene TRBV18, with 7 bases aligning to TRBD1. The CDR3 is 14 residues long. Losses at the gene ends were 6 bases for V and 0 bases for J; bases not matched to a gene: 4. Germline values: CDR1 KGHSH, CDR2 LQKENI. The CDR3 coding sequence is TGTGCCAGCTCCCAGGGACAGAACCAAGAGACCCAGTACTTC. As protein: CASSQGQNQETQYF.